The clone carrying this T cell receptor (beta chain) occurred once. Its antigen remains unidentified. The source of the sample is a study of shared clonotypes between healthy human individuals. The V end lost 1 base, the J end lost 4 bases, and 11 bases lay between the germline ends. The germline CDR1 and CDR2 sequences are SGHAT and FQNNGV. The CDR3 contains 14 residues. General study findings and limits: An effect of sequencing depth on clonotype sharing among donors was expected. Tissue TCR repertoires likely differ from these blood-only repertoires.

The assay ran at deep level. Researchers divided each subset's genomic DNA evenly across several immunoSEQ plates. This table comes from immunoSEQ multiplex PCR, and its TCRdb copy is limited to in-frame clones, with some not included. This sample has approximately 2.5 million clones, with 80% to 95% found just once. This receptor was obtained from a young man in good health. Some clones in this sample may be carry-over from other donors' samples. The sample consisted of naive CD4+ T cells from PBMCs. Subset meaning: CD45RA+ positively selected. The rearrangement uses TRBV11-2 and TRBJ2-7, with no clear D. This CDR3 reads CASSLGRQRYEQYF. The CDR3 nucleotides are TGTGCCAGCAGCTTAGGTCGTCAGAGATACGAGCAGTACTTC.